Listed below are T cell receptor beta chains from one sample, sequenced in a study of identical twins. TCRdb re-called the 5' RACE reads through MiXCR, storing one row per CDR3 protein. The table lists about 520,000 distinct CDR3 sequences, approximately 22% of them singletons. The same specimen was also included in a second study, on T cells expressing NK-cell markers.

The sequencing input was CD4+ T cells sorted from blood. Every receptor here comes from a woman aged 18-30 years in good health. Each CDR3 is given with its conserved first and last residue. D genes are given only for firm matches. Where a row states a size, it is once, few, many or the class of an expanded clone; other rows omit it.

size: few
D: NA
length: 16
J: TRBJ1-2
V: TRBV20-1
CDR3: CSARDQSGGLLGGYTF
DNA: TGCAGTGCTAGAGATCAGTCGGGCGGATTGTTGGGTGGCTACACCTTC

size: few
D: TRBD2
length: 16
J: TRBJ2-1
V: TRBV6-2/TRBV6-3
CDR3: CASSYRTSGTYNEQFF
DNA: TGTGCCAGCAGTTACCGGACTAGCGGGACCTACAATGAGCAGTTCTTC

size: NA
D: NA
length: 14
J: TRBJ2-3
V: TRBV20-1
CDR3: CSGQDGSYTDTQYF
DNA: TGCAGTGGTCAAGACGGATCCTACACAGATACGCAGTATTTT

size: NA
D: NA
length: 13
J: TRBJ2-7
V: TRBV12-3/TRBV12-4
CDR3: CASRRRGSYEQYF
DNA: TGTGCCAGCAGACGAAGGGGTTCCTACGAGCAGTACTTC

size: NA
D: TRBD2
length: 15
J: TRBJ2-1
V: TRBV20-1
CDR3: CSARDRREGYNEQFF
DNA: TGCAGTGCTAGAGATCGGAGGGAGGGTTACAATGAGCAGTTCTTC

size: many
D: NA
length: 11
J: TRBJ2-5
V: TRBV29-1
CDR3: CSAQIEETQYF
DNA: TGCAGCGCTCAGATTGAAGAGACCCAGTACTTC

size: many
D: TRBD2
length: 15
J: TRBJ2-7
V: TRBV7-2
CDR3: CASSLGPAGAYEQYF
DNA: TGTGCCAGCAGCTTAGGGCCCGCGGGAGCCTACGAGCAGTACTTC

size: few
D: TRBD2
length: 14
J: TRBJ2-7
V: TRBV5-1
CDR3: CASSLVSGDHEQYF
DNA: TGCGCCAGCAGCTTGGTTAGCGGGGACCACGAGCAGTACTTC

size: NA
D: NA
length: 14
J: TRBJ2-3
V: TRBV20-1
CDR3: CSARTTSDTDTQYF
DNA: TGCAGTGCTAGGACTACCTCCGACACAGATACGCAGTATTTT

size: few
D: TRBD2
length: 14
J: TRBJ2-7
V: TRBV12-5
CDR3: CASGPGGSSYEQYF
DNA: TGTGCTAGTGGTCCCGGGGGGAGCTCCTACGAGCAGTACTTC

size: many
D: NA
length: 11
J: TRBJ1-2
V: TRBV29-1
CDR3: CSVESPYGYTF
DNA: TGCAGCGTTGAGTCCCCCTATGGCTACACCTTC

size: NA
D: NA
length: 13
J: TRBJ1-2
V: TRBV10-3
CDR3: CAISVSRGQGYTF
DNA: TGTGCCATCAGTGTTTCCAGGGGACAAGGCTACACCTTC

size: few
D: NA
length: 15
J: TRBJ2-2
V: TRBV5-1
CDR3: CASSLHGLDTGELFF
DNA: TGCGCCAGCAGCTTGCACGGGCTAGACACCGGGGAGCTGTTTTTT

size: few
D: NA
length: 14
J: TRBJ1-2
V: TRBV3-1
CDR3: CASSQDIGRLGYTF
DNA: TGTGCCAGCAGCCAAGATATTGGGCGGTTGGGCTACACCTTC

size: NA
D: NA
length: 16
J: TRBJ2-3
V: TRBV25-1
CDR3: CASSGGAGPSTDTQYF
DNA: TGTGCCAGCAGTGGTGGGGCGGGTCCTAGCACAGATACGCAGTATTTT

size: many
D: NA
length: 15
J: TRBJ2-6
V: TRBV5-6
CDR3: CATSLGVSGANVLTF
DNA: TGTGCCACCAGCCTCGGGGTCTCTGGGGCCAACGTCCTGACTTTC

size: few
D: NA
length: 11
J: TRBJ2-7
V: TRBV6-2/TRBV6-3
CDR3: CASSSATKQYF
DNA: TGTGCCAGCAGTTCCGCGACTAAGCAGTACTTC

size: NA
D: NA
length: 17
J: TRBJ2-1
V: TRBV2
CDR3: CASTILGGLSSYNEQFF
DNA: TGTGCCAGCACTATTCTGGGGGGGCTTAGCTCCTACAATGAGCAGTTCTTC

size: NA
D: NA
length: 14
J: TRBJ1-5
V: TRBV27
CDR3: CASSPSTIYQPQHF
DNA: TGTGCCAGCAGTCCCTCGACAATATATCAGCCCCAGCATTTT

size: NA
D: NA
length: 12
J: TRBJ1-2
V: TRBV12-3/TRBV12-4
CDR3: CASSRTDYGYTF
DNA: TGTGCCAGCAGCCGGACGGACTATGGCTACACCTTC

size: NA
D: NA
length: 18
J: TRBJ2-3
V: TRBV7-3
CDR3: CASSSWDSVNNSTDTQYF
DNA: TGTGCCAGCAGCTCTTGGGACTCCGTGAACAATAGCACAGATACGCAGTATTTT

size: few
D: NA
length: 16
J: TRBJ1-4
V: TRBV6-5
CDR3: CASSYDLLGPNEKLFF
DNA: TGTGCCAGCAGTTACGACTTATTGGGGCCTAATGAAAAACTGTTTTTT

size: few
D: TRBD2
length: 14
J: TRBJ2-1
V: TRBV5-1
CDR3: CASSDLTSGSEQFF
DNA: TGCGCCAGCAGCGACCTGACTAGCGGGAGTGAGCAGTTCTTC

size: NA
D: NA
length: 12
J: TRBJ2-5
V: TRBV2
CDR3: CASRTREETQYF
DNA: TGTGCCAGCAGGACTAGGGAAGAGACCCAGTACTTC

size: few
D: NA
length: 12
J: TRBJ1-4
V: TRBV24-1
CDR3: CATSEYGEKLFF
DNA: TGTGCCACCAGTGAATACGGGGAAAAACTGTTTTTT

size: NA
D: NA
length: 13
J: TRBJ1-2
V: TRBV9
CDR3: CASSPVVGYGYTF
DNA: TGTGCCAGCAGCCCCGTCGTGGGATATGGCTACACCTTC

size: NA
D: NA
length: 12
J: TRBJ2-3
V: TRBV9
CDR3: CASSVVEGTQYF
DNA: TGTGCCAGCAGCGTAGTAGAGGGTACGCAGTATTTT

size: NA
D: NA
length: 12
J: TRBJ1-1
V: TRBV12-3/TRBV12-4
CDR3: CASRGGGSEAFF
DNA: TGTGCCAGCAGGGGGGGCGGTTCTGAAGCTTTCTTT

size: few
D: TRBD2
length: 15
J: TRBJ2-1
V: TRBV15
CDR3: CATSAGTSVSFEQFF
DNA: TGTGCCACCAGCGCCGGGACTAGCGTCTCCTTTGAGCAGTTCTTC

size: once
D: NA
length: 18
J: TRBJ2-6
V: TRBV6-1
CDR3: CASSPGRTFDPGANVLTF
DNA: TGTGCCAGCAGCCCGGGACGTACCTTTGACCCTGGGGCCAACGTCCTGACTTTC

size: many
D: TRBD2
length: 16
J: TRBJ2-1
V: TRBV12-3/TRBV12-4
CDR3: CASTHLAGANRNEQFF
DNA: TGTGCCAGCACCCACCTAGCGGGAGCTAATCGAAATGAGCAGTTCTTC